The 18 T cell receptor beta chains below all came from one sample that was sequenced in a study of a mutant IDH1 vaccine in newly diagnosed glioma (dated by TCRdb to the early 2020s). Libraries were made using the immunoSEQ multiplex PCR assay. The source is immuneACCESS, and TCRdb retained only in-frame sequences with V and J called. Part of the clones is not carried over; for the studies checked, unresolved V genes explain less than half of this, and the remainder is unexplained. This sample lists fewer than 75,000 clones; roughly 80% were detected once. Approximately 8.3% of the sample goes to the ten largest clones. The sample's time point, from its label and the paper: week 11, during vaccination. Every vaccine dose consisted of 300 ug of a 20-mer mutant IDH1 peptide in Montanide, administered subcutaneously together with topical imiquimod. Antigens of these TCRs are unknown. The specimen was PBMCs, collected from a glioma patient whose treatment included an IDH1 peptide vaccine. These receptor sequences come from a woman between 50 and 59 years old with glioma.

The chain combines TRBV6-5 with TRBJ1-2; the D gene is possibly TRBD1 (5 bases). The CDR3 is 14 amino acids. The V and J ends lost 5 bases and 3 bases respectively, with 13 bases between them. Germline values: CDR1 MNHEY, CDR2 SVGAGI. The CDR3 DNA is TGTGCCAGCAGTGTGGGGGGAATTGACTATGGCTACACCTTC. Its translation: CASSVGGIDYGYTF.

The CDR3 sequence is CAWELAWGSEQFF. CDR3 nucleotide sequence: TGTGCCTGGGAACTTGCGTGGGGCAGTGAGCAGTTCTTC. The V and J genes are TRBV30 and TRBJ2-1, with D tentatively TRBD1 (5 bases). CDR1 is GTSNPN, CDR2 SVGIG, per germline (reference sequence). The CDR3 is 13 amino acids. Between the trimmed V and J ends, which lost 5 bases and 9 bases, there was a span of 17 bases.

The V and J genes are TRBV4-1 and TRBJ2-7; tentatively, D is TRBD2 (5 bases). Germline V gene lookup returns CDR1 MGHRA and CDR2 YSYEKL. V lost 0 bases and J 2 bases, leaving 8 bases between the germline ends. There are 14 residues in the CDR3. The CDR3 DNA reads as TGCGCCAGCAGCCAAGATGAGGGAACCTACGAGCAGTACTTC. Amino acid sequence: CASSQDEGTYEQYF.

This clone was seen just once. The chain recombines TRBV13 with TRBJ1-1, with TRBD1 matching over 7 bases. The germline gives CDR1 PRHDT, CDR2 FYEKMQ (reference sequence). The length of the CDR3 is 13 residues. V trimming: 5 bases; J trimming: 4 bases; junction bases outside the gene matches: 4. The CDR3 region is CASSRDRFTEAFF. The CDR3 coding sequence is TGTGCCAGCAGCCGGGACAGATTCACTGAAGCTTTCTTT. Full variable domain (remainder filled in from reference TRBV13 and TRBJ1-1): AAGVIQSPRHLIKEKRETATLKCYPIPRHDTVYWYQQGPGQDPQFLISFYEKMQSDKGSIPDRFSAQQFSDYHSELNMSSLELGDSALYFCASSRDRFTEAFFGQGTRLTVV.

This clone was counted between two and nine times. The chain recombines TRBV6-4 with TRBJ2-3; the match to TRBD1 covers 9 bases. Germline V gives CDR1 MRHNA, CDR2 SNTAGT. Unmatched junction bases numbered 9, after V lost 2 bases and J lost 6 bases. This CDR3 comprises 16 residues. The CDR3 coding sequence is TGTGCCAGCAGTGACAGTGACAGGGGGGCCGTGGATACGCAGTATTTT. This encodes CASSDSDRGAVDTQYF.

This clone showed up just a few times. This sequence joins TRBV6-1 and TRBJ2-5; 7 nucleotides align to TRBD1. The CDR3 consists of 14 residues. Trimming took 3 bases from V and 4 from J; bases not matched to a gene: 5. The germline V gene has CDR1 MNHNS and CDR2 SASEGT. This CDR3 is CASSDRTGGETQYF. DNA for the CDR3: TGTGCCAGCAGTGACCGGACAGGCGGAGAGACCCAGTACTTC.

The chain links TRBV10-3 to TRBJ2-3, with 15 bases aligning to TRBD2. This CDR3 has 14 residues. Germline CDR1 ENHRY, CDR2 SYGVKD. Unmatched junction bases numbered 2, after V lost 10 bases and J lost 3 bases. CDR3 in amino acids: CATGTSGGTDTQYF. The CDR3 nucleotides are TGTGCCACTGGGACTAGCGGGGGGACAGATACGCAGTATTTT.

This chain joins TRBV6-6 and TRBJ2-5, with 9 positions matching TRBD1. V was clipped by 7 bases and J by 3 bases; unmatched bases: 9. This CDR3 has 15 amino acids. In germline, CDR1 is MNHNY, CDR2 SVGAGI (reference sequence). DNA of the CDR3: TGTGCCAGCAACGTCGGACAGGGGCTCAAAGAGACCCAGTACTTC. This codes for CASNVGQGLKETQYF.

The chain couples TRBV28 to TRBJ2-4; the match to TRBD2 covers 7 bases. With V trimmed by 6 bases and J by 5 bases, 7 bases remained unmatched. Germline V gene lookup returns CDR1 MDHEN and CDR2 SYDVKM. This CDR3 comprises 14 residues. CDR3 amino acids: CASSPGGSQNIQYF. For the CDR3, the DNA is TGTGCCAGCAGCCCGGGGGGATCCCAAAACATTCAGTACTTC. Supplemented by reference TRBV28 and TRBJ2-4, the full variable domain reads DVKVTQSSRYLVKRTGEKVFLECVQDMDHENMFWYRQDPGLGLRLIYFSYDVKMKEKGDIPEGYSVSREKKERFSLILESASTNQTSMYLCASSPGGSQNIQYFGAGTRLSVL.

The chain employs TRBV19 and TRBJ1-6; D is unresolved. Germline V gene data show CDR1 as LNHDA and CDR2 as SQIVND (reference sequence). V gave up 5 bases and J gave up 8 bases, with 16 bases separating them. This CDR3 region has 15 residues. CDR3 bases: TGTGCCAGTAGTCTCGGGGTTCAACTCGATTCACCCCTCCACTTT. This translates into CASSLGVQLDSPLHF.

This clone showed up just a few times. The chain joins TRBV14 to TRBJ2-5; TRBD1 matches at 7 bases. V was pared by 4 bases and J by 5 bases, with 16 bases of the junction left unmatched. The CDR3 runs to 17 residues. Germline V CDR1 and CDR2: SGHDN, FVKESK. DNA of the CDR3: TGTGCCAGCAGCCCCCGGGACAGATCATCCTACTTGGAGACCCAGTACTTC. It yields the protein CASSPRDRSSYLETQYF.

This clone has a single count. The rearrangement links TRBV4-3 to TRBJ1-3; 7 bases map to TRBD1. V gave up 4 bases and J gave up 0 bases; unmatched junction bases: 3. This CDR3 has 15 residues. CDR1 LGHNA and CDR2 YSLEER come from the germline V gene. CDR3 DNA: TGCGCCAGCAGCCGCAACAGGGGCTCTGGAAACACCATATATTTT. Residues: CASSRNRGSGNTIYF.

The chain is built from TRBV7-3 and TRBJ2-7; either TRBD1 or TRBD2 may fit D (6 bases each). Germline assignment: CDR1 SGHTA and CDR2 FQGTGA. This CDR3 is 14 amino acids long. V was pared by 1 base and J by 5 bases, with 12 bases between. The CDR3 protein is CASSLRGGHDEQYF. In DNA, the CDR3 is TGTGCCAGCAGCTTAAGAGGGGGGCACGACGAGCAGTACTTC.

The chain links TRBV5-1 to TRBJ2-3; no clear D gene. The CDR3 runs to 11 residues. V dropped 5 bases and J dropped 5 bases, with 6 bases sitting between them. Germline V lookup: CDR1 SGHRS, CDR2 YFSETQ. CDR3 protein: CASRSEDTQYF. The CDR3 nucleotides are TGCGCCAGCAGATCGGAAGATACGCAGTATTTT.

The V call is TRBV6-5, the J call TRBJ2-7; TRBD1 might be the D (5 bases). The CDR3 runs to 12 residues. The germline V and J ends were trimmed by 4 bases and 6 bases, with 10 bases remaining between them. Germline V lookup: CDR1 MNHEY, CDR2 SVGAGI. The CDR3 region is CASSSPGLEQYF. For the CDR3, the DNA is TGTGCCAGCAGTTCCCCAGGGCTCGAGCAGTACTTC.

This chain uses TRBV30 with TRBJ1-1; 8 nucleotides match TRBD1. J gave up 0 bases and V 2 bases, and 5 bases lay outside the gene matches. The CDR3 spans 15 residues. Germline V gene sequence: CDR1 GTSNPN, CDR2 SVGIG (reference sequence). CDR3 region: CAWSYRGLMNTEAFF. The DNA of the CDR3 is TGTGCCTGGAGTTACAGGGGGTTGATGAACACTGAAGCTTTCTTT.

A remark on this clone: At one of its ends the junction is not consistent with the germline gene, which may arise from a read error. The genes are TRBV28 and TRBJ2-7; 8 bases match TRBD2. The CDR3 spans 17 residues. Germline V CDR1 and CDR2: MDHEN, SYDVKM. CDR3 protein: CASRGRRSGEGSCEQYF. The CDR3 DNA follows: TGTGCCAGCAGAGGAAGACGTAGCGGGGAAGGCTCCTGCGAGCAGTACTTC.

This rearrangement joins TRBV4-2 to TRBJ1-5; D is possibly TRBD1 (5 bases). The V end was cut by 4 bases, the J end by 2 bases, with 12 bases between. The CDR3 length is 15 residues. CDR1 and CDR2 (germline): LGHNA, YNFKEQ. CDR3 sequence: CASSRGLGGNQPQHF. Here the CDR3 DNA reads TGTGCCAGCAGCCGTGGACTAGGGGGCAATCAGCCCCAGCATTTT.